This T cell receptor (beta chain) was captured by sequencing in a study of CD8 T cells in Susac syndrome. Reverse transcription used roughly 0.45 to 1 ug RNA and random hexamers. Each CDR3 protein gets one entry after TCRdb re-called the immunoSEQ multiplex PCR reads with MiXCR. The sample has fewer than 200,000 distinct CDR3 sequences, about 91% seen once. Patients with Susac syndrome met diagnostic criteria defined recently for definite or probable disease. TEMRA cells were FACS-enriched, with CD8+ and CD4+ T cells isolated negatively. The V and J ends lost 1 base and 0 bases respectively, with 13 bases between them. Germline values: CDR1 LNHNV, CDR2 YYDKDF (reference sequence). The CDR3 contains 18 residues.

The chain uses TRBV15 and TRBJ2-6; D perhaps matches TRBD2 (5 bases). Sequences were obtained from CD4+ T cells from PBMCs. The sequence was collected from a human donor with Susac syndrome. The CDR3 DNA follows: TGTGCCACCAGCAGAGGGAGGACCTATAGCTCTGGGGCCAACGTCCTGACTTTC. Translating gives CATSRGRTYSSGANVLTF.